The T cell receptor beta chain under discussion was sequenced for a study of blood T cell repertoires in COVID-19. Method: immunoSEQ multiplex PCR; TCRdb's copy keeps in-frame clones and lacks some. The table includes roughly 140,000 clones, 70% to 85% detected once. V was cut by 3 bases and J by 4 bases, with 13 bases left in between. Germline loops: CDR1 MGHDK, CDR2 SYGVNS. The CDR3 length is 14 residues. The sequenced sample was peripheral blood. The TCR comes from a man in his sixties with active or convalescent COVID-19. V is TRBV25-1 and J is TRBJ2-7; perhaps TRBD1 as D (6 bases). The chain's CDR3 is CASSDPGVEYEQYF. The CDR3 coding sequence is TGTGCCAGCAGTGATCCAGGGGTGGAGTACGAGCAGTACTTC.